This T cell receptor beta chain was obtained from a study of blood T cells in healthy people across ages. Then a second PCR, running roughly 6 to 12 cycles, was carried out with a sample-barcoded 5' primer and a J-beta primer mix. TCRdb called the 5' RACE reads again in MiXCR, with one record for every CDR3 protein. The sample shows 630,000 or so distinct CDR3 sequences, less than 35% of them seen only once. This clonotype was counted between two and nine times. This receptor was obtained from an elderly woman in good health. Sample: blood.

The CDR3 spells CAWSVNRQNSPLHF. CDR3 nucleotides: TGTGCCTGGAGTGTCAACAGACAAAATTCACCCCTCCACTTT. The rearrangement uses TRBV30 and TRBJ1-6; no firm D call. The germline V and J ends were trimmed by 0 bases and 7 bases, with 10 bases remaining between them. Germline-derived CDR1 and CDR2 are GTSNPN and SVGIG (reference sequence). The CDR3 is made up of 14 amino acids.